These 24 T cell receptor beta chains were sequenced from one sample in a study of control samples from healthy donors and cancer patients. The assay was immunoSEQ multiplex PCR, and TCRdb's table has in-frame clones only and misses some. The table has about 82,000 clones, approximately 90% seen once. Sequencing was performed on blood. These receptors all stem from a man in his fifties in good health.

The V call is TRBV5-1, the J call TRBJ2-1, with TRBD2 matching over 10 bases. The germline V gene encodes CDR1 SGHRS and CDR2 YFSETQ. The CDR3 loop spans 15 amino acids. The V and J ends lost 1 base and 6 bases, in that order; junction bases with no gene match: 4. CDR3: CASSLRGLASNEQFF. The CDR3 DNA reads TGCGCCAGCAGCTTGAGGGGACTAGCGAGCAATGAGCAGTTCTTC.

The rearrangement joins TRBV7-2 to TRBJ1-1; D is ambiguous. Trimming took off 0 bases at V and 2 bases at J, with 4 bases between the two ends. CDR3 length: 13 amino acids. Germline-derived CDR1 and CDR2 are SGHTA and FQGNSA. The CDR3, as DNA: TGTGCCAGCAGCTTAGCGTTTAACACTGAAGCTTTCTTT. Its protein is CASSLAFNTEAFF.

This chain links TRBV6-5 with TRBJ1-2; no clear D. V was pared by 7 bases and J by 7 bases, with 19 bases between. This CDR3 contains 14 residues. Germline CDR1 MNHEY, CDR2 SVGAGI. The CDR3 DNA is TGTGCCAGCACCAGTTCGGGAAGGGAAGGTGGCTACACCTTC. Translation gives CASTSSGREGGYTF.

This rearrangement joins TRBV9 to TRBJ2-1; perhaps TRBD2 as D (6 bases). V lost 3 bases and J 1 base, leaving 11 bases between the germline ends. The germline CDR1 and CDR2 sequences are SGDLS and YYNGEE. This CDR3 spans 15 amino acids. The CDR3 DNA sequence: TGTGCCAGCAGCGGGGGTGGGGGGTCCTACAATGAGCAGTTCTTC. Protein: CASSGGGGSYNEQFF.

As regards this clone: The junction differs from germline at one of its ends, possibly a read error. The gene calls are TRBV5-5 and TRBJ2-7; 11 nucleotides match TRBD2. This CDR3 has 16 amino acids. From germline, CDR1 is SGHKS and CDR2 YYEKEE (reference sequence). The CDR3 protein is CASSLSSGLAAYGQYF. For the CDR3, the DNA is TGTGCCAGCAGCCTGTCGTCGGGACTAGCGGCCTACGGGCAGTACTTC.

V is TRBV7-9 and J is TRBJ2-7; no firm D call. This CDR3 has 17 residues. V dropped 4 bases and J dropped 7 bases, with 26 bases sitting between them. The V gene's germline CDR1 is SEHNR and CDR2 FQNEAQ (reference sequence). The CDR3 loop reads CASSYDTSWGPLGEQYF. The CDR3 coding sequence is TGTGCCAGCAGCTACGACACCTCGTGGGGTCCCTTAGGGGAGCAGTACTTC.

The V gene is TRBV4-3, the J gene TRBJ1-2; the D is unclear. The CDR3 is 14 amino acids. The germline V gene has CDR1 LGHNA and CDR2 YSLEER. V was trimmed by 0 bases and J by 1 base, leaving 6 bases between them. The CDR3 nucleotides are TGCGCCAGCAGCCAAGAGCCGGTTAACTATGGCTACACCTTC. Its translation: CASSQEPVNYGYTF.

V gene TRBV6-4 combines with J gene TRBJ2-2; D is ambiguous. V lost 10 bases and J lost 3, with 15 bases in between. The CDR3 runs 14 residues. The germline V gene encodes CDR1 MRHNA and CDR2 SNTAGT. The CDR3 sequence is CAISGRHDTGELFF. The DNA of the CDR3 is TGTGCCATTTCCGGAAGGCATGACACCGGGGAGCTGTTTTTT.

The chain is built from TRBV9 and TRBJ1-4; D is uncertain. The CDR3 has 13 amino acids. Trimming stripped 0 bases from V and 5 bases from J, with 5 bases between. Germline loops: CDR1 SGDLS, CDR2 YYNGEE. The CDR3 loop reads CASSVDWNEKLFF. The CDR3 DNA reads as TGTGCCAGCAGCGTAGATTGGAATGAAAAACTGTTTTTT.

The genes are TRBV30 and TRBJ1-5; 8 bases are shared with TRBD1. The CDR3 sequence is 14 residues long. CDR1 and CDR2 from the germline V gene are GTSNPN and SVGIG (reference sequence). The V gene end was trimmed by 3 bases and the J gene end by 11 bases; junction bases not matched to a gene: 12. The CDR3: CAWSAGQASFAQHF. The CDR3 DNA sequence: TGTGCCTGGAGCGCGGGACAGGCTAGTTTCGCCCAGCATTTT.

V usage is TRBV25-1 and J usage is TRBJ1-4, with D tentatively TRBD1 (5 bases). CDR3 length equals 14 residues. V lost 4 bases and J 3 bases, leaving 9 bases between the germline ends. CDR1 is MGHDK, CDR2 SYGVNS, per germline. The DNA of the CDR3 is TGTGCCAGCAGTGGGGGCCTCTCTAATGAAAAACTGTTTTTT. It yields the protein CASSGGLSNEKLFF. The full variable domain, rest sourced from reference TRBV25-1 and TRBJ1-4, is EADIYQTPRYLVIGTGKKITLECSQTMGHDKMYWYQQDPGMELHLIHYSYGVNSTEKGDLSSESTVSRIRTEHFPLTLESARPSHTSQYLCASSGGLSNEKLFFGSGTQLSVL.

J is TRBJ2-7 and V is TRBV5-1, with D perhaps TRBD2 (6 bases). Germline assignment: CDR1 SGHRS and CDR2 YFSETQ. Trimming left V 0 bases short and J 3 bases short, with 13 bases between. The CDR3 sequence is 15 residues long. In DNA form, the CDR3 reads TGCGCCAGCAGCTTGGCCAATCGGGGGATCTACGAGCAGTACTTC. It yields the protein CASSLANRGIYEQYF.

The rearrangement links TRBV5-6 to TRBJ1-1, with TRBD1 matching over 7 bases. The CDR3 is 13 residues long. The trim removed 6 bases at V and 7 bases at J, leaving 9 bases unmatched. Germline CDR1 reads SGHDT; CDR2 reads YYEEEE. The CDR3 bases are TGTGCCAGCACTCTTTACCGACAGGGTGAAGCTTTCTTT. This encodes CASTLYRQGEAFF.

This chain uses TRBV6-5 with TRBJ2-5; 9 bases align to TRBD1. Trimming took 7 bases from V and 5 from J; bases not matched to a gene: 8. The length of the CDR3 is 14 residues. CDR1 and CDR2 from the germline V gene are MNHEY and SVGAGI. The CDR3 coding sequence is TGTGCCAGCACCAACCTCGGACAGGGGGAGACCCAGTACTTC. Translating it yields CASTNLGQGETQYF.

V gene TRBV7-8 combines with J gene TRBJ2-2, with D perhaps given as TRBD1 or TRBD2 (5 bases each). This CDR3 contains 16 residues. V was cut by 6 bases and J by 5 bases, with 19 bases left in between. CDR1 and CDR2 (germline): SGHVS, FQNEAQ. As DNA, the CDR3 is TGTGCCAGCAGACCCGGGACCCAGGTCGGGACCGGGGAGCTGTTTTTT. Translation: CASRPGTQVGTGELFF. The full variable domain, in which reference TRBV7-8 and TRBJ2-2 provide the parts outside the CDR3, is GAGVSQSPRYKVAKRGQDVALRCDPISGHVSLFWYQQALGQGPEFLTYFQNEAQLDKSGLPSDRFFAERPEGSVSTLKIQRTQQEDSAVYLCASRPGTQVGTGELFFGEGSRLTVL.

J is TRBJ1-5 and V is TRBV30; D remains unclear. Per the germline V gene, CDR1 is GTSNPN and CDR2 is SVGIG (reference sequence). CDR3 length: 13 residues. V dropped 0 bases and J dropped 4 bases, with 7 bases sitting between them. The CDR3 spells CAWSVSKNQPQHF. The CDR3 region has the DNA TGTGCCTGGAGTGTATCTAAGAATCAGCCCCAGCATTTT.

The chain combines TRBV6-2 or TRBV6-3 with TRBJ1-1; 8 bases match TRBD1. Unmatched junction bases numbered 11, after V lost 6 bases and J lost 5 bases. The CDR3 has 15 amino acids. CDR1 and CDR2 (germline): MNHEY, SVGEGT. The CDR3 here is CASSPWTGSWTEAFF. CDR3 DNA sequence: TGTGCCAGCAGCCCCTGGACAGGGTCATGGACTGAAGCTTTCTTT.

The V gene is TRBV7-2, the J gene TRBJ2-7; D gene uncertain. Trimming pared 5 bases from V and 0 bases from J, leaving 11 bases between. The CDR3 is 14 amino acids. Germline V lookup: CDR1 SGHTA, CDR2 FQGNSA. In nucleotides, the CDR3 is TGTGCCAGCAGCAGCCGAAGAAGCTCCTACGAGCAGTACTTC. Amino acid sequence: CASSSRRSSYEQYF.

The chain has TRBV4-3 and TRBJ1-3, with D possibly TRBD1 on 6 matching bases. The CDR3 loop spans 16 amino acids. CDR1 is LGHNA, CDR2 YSLEER, per germline. Trimming shortened V by 0 bases and J by 2 bases, and 11 bases separated the two germline ends. The chain's CDR3 is CASSQDYREAGNTIYF. For the CDR3, the DNA is TGCGCCAGCAGCCAAGACTACAGGGAAGCTGGAAACACCATATATTTT.

The chain couples TRBV9 to TRBJ1-2, with a tentative D call TRBD1 (6 bases). V dropped 0 bases and J dropped 6 bases, with 9 bases sitting between them. CDR1 and CDR2 from the germline V gene are SGDLS and YYNGEE. This CDR3 has 13 residues. The chain's CDR3 is CASSVDRVDGYTF. The CDR3 bases are TGTGCCAGCAGCGTAGACAGGGTGGATGGCTACACCTTC.

This clone was recorded once. The chain recombines TRBV5-6 with TRBJ2-5, with 9 bases identical to TRBD1. Trimming at V came to 0 bases and at J to 6 bases, leaving 6 bases not matched to a gene. CDR1 is SGHDT, CDR2 YYEEEE, per germline. The CDR3 is made up of 15 amino acids. The CDR3 loop is CASSLGDREGKTQYF. CDR3 nucleotide sequence: TGTGCCAGCAGCTTGGGGGACAGGGAAGGAAAGACCCAGTACTTC.

The rearrangement links TRBV19 to TRBJ1-5, with 11 bases matching TRBD1. This CDR3 is 17 amino acids long. The germline CDR1 and CDR2 sequences are LNHDA and SQIVND (reference sequence). V lost 2 bases and J lost 6; bases outside the gene matches: 9. In DNA, the CDR3 is TGTGCCAGTAGTATATATAAGGACAGGGGGCGAGGTCAGCCCCAGCATTTT. The encoded protein is CASSIYKDRGRGQPQHF.

The V gene is TRBV19, the J gene TRBJ2-7; unclear D gene. The CDR3 totals 12 residues. Germline V lookup: CDR1 LNHDA, CDR2 SQIVND (reference sequence). The V end was cut by 5 bases, the J end by 7 bases, with 12 bases between. CDR3 amino acids: CASSPSRWEQYF. CDR3 bases: TGTGCCAGTAGTCCCTCTCGTTGGGAGCAGTACTTC. Variable domain in full (rest from reference TRBV19 and TRBJ2-7): DGGITQSPKYLFRKEGQNVTLSCEQNLNHDAMYWYRQDPGQGLRLIYYSQIVNDFQKGDIAEGYSVSREKKESFPLTVTSAQKNPTAFYLCASSPSRWEQYFGPGTRLTVT.

This clone was seen once. The J gene is TRBJ1-2, the V gene TRBV21-1; TRBD1 reflects the table's D call only, with no check against the DNA. TRBV21-1 is termed a pseudogene. The CDR3 sequence is 13 residues long. CDR3 in amino acids: CASISTGRNGYTF. In DNA, the CDR3 is TGTGCCAGCATCTCGACAGGGAGGAATGGCTACACCTTC.